A selection of T cell receptor beta chains follows, all from one sample in a study of blood T cells in healthy people across ages. In TCRdb, the 5' RACE reads were re-called with MiXCR into one record per CDR3 protein. The table records some 700,000 distinct CDR3 sequences, approximately 21% of them present only once. The sequencing sample was made of blood. The receptors here all came from a man between 65 and 85 years old in good health. Both conserved end residues are part of each CDR3. A D gene is named only where the DNA matches it firmly. Size is stated for part of the rows, as once, few or many counts, or as a class when the clone is expanded.

D gene: NA
clone size: few
V gene: TRBV12-3/TRBV12-4
J gene: TRBJ2-1
CDR3 protein: CASSLLPLQFF
CDR3 DNA: TGTGCCAGCAGTTTATTACCTTTGCAGTTCTTC

D gene: TRBD2
clone size: many
V gene: TRBV5-5
J gene: TRBJ2-2
CDR3 protein: CASSFRLAGAGELFF
CDR3 DNA: TGTGCCAGCAGCTTCCGACTAGCGGGAGCCGGGGAGCTGTTTTTT

D gene: TRBD1
clone size: NA
V gene: TRBV20-1
J gene: TRBJ1-2
CDR3 protein: CSAGEWGQGSYGYTF
CDR3 DNA: TGCAGTGCCGGGGAGTGGGGACAGGGATCGTATGGCTACACCTTC

D gene: TRBD2
clone size: NA
V gene: TRBV7-2
J gene: TRBJ2-5
CDR3 protein: CASSSPGLAGGKQETQYF
CDR3 DNA: TGTGCCAGCAGCAGCCCGGGACTAGCGGGGGGCAAACAAGAGACCCAGTACTTC

D gene: NA
clone size: NA
V gene: TRBV27
J gene: TRBJ1-5
CDR3 protein: CASSREPNGSPQHF
CDR3 DNA: TGTGCCAGCAGTCGCGAACCTAATGGGTCGCCCCAGCATTTT

D gene: TRBD1
clone size: NA
V gene: TRBV12-3/TRBV12-4
J gene: TRBJ1-4
CDR3 protein: CASSASGGSNEKLFF
CDR3 DNA: TGTGCCAGCAGTGCCTCAGGGGGCTCAAATGAAAAACTGTTTTTT

D gene: NA
clone size: NA
V gene: TRBV5-5
J gene: TRBJ1-1
CDR3 protein: CASSSRGVLTEAFF
CDR3 DNA: TGTGCCAGCAGCTCCAGGGGAGTGTTAACTGAAGCTTTCTTT

D gene: TRBD1
clone size: NA
V gene: TRBV6-5
J gene: TRBJ2-7
CDR3 protein: CASSRSGQGGYEQYF
CDR3 DNA: TGTGCCAGCAGCCGCTCGGGACAGGGGGGATACGAGCAGTACTTC

D gene: NA
clone size: NA
V gene: TRBV4-1
J gene: TRBJ1-4
CDR3 protein: CASSPGGGGEGAEKLFF
CDR3 DNA: TGCGCCAGCAGCCCGGGAGGAGGCGGGGAAGGGGCCGAAAAACTGTTTTTT

D gene: TRBD1
clone size: NA
V gene: TRBV20-1
J gene: TRBJ1-1
CDR3 protein: CSVKQGSEGPFF
CDR3 DNA: TGCAGTGTCAAACAGGGGTCGGAGGGCCCTTTCTTT

D gene: NA
clone size: few
V gene: TRBV20-1
J gene: TRBJ2-7
CDR3 protein: CSASWQSNYEQYF
CDR3 DNA: TGCAGTGCTAGCTGGCAGTCCAACTACGAGCAGTACTTC

D gene: TRBD1
clone size: few
V gene: TRBV29-1
J gene: TRBJ2-7
CDR3 protein: CSVPYRGPFSYEQYF
CDR3 DNA: TGCAGCGTCCCCTACAGGGGCCCCTTCTCCTACGAGCAGTACTTC

D gene: NA
clone size: NA
V gene: TRBV5-1
J gene: TRBJ2-2
CDR3 protein: CASSFSALDVGELFF
CDR3 DNA: TGCGCCAGCAGCTTCTCGGCGTTGGATGTCGGGGAGCTGTTTTTT

D gene: NA
clone size: few
V gene: TRBV5-1
J gene: TRBJ2-3
CDR3 protein: CASSPTMDTQYF
CDR3 DNA: TGCGCCAGCAGCCCGACTATGGATACGCAGTATTTT

D gene: TRBD1
clone size: few
V gene: TRBV6-5
J gene: TRBJ1-4
CDR3 protein: CASSYSAGGLEKLFF
CDR3 DNA: TGTGCCAGCAGTTACTCGGCAGGGGGTTTAGAAAAACTGTTTTTT

D gene: NA
clone size: few
V gene: TRBV29-1
J gene: TRBJ2-3
CDR3 protein: CSYMTSTQYF
CDR3 DNA: TGCAGCTACATGACTTCTACGCAGTATTTT

D gene: NA
clone size: NA
V gene: TRBV6-6
J gene: TRBJ2-1
CDR3 protein: CASRTTGNGQFF
CDR3 DNA: TGTGCCAGCAGAACTACAGGGAATGGGCAGTTCTTC

D gene: TRBD2
clone size: many
V gene: TRBV20-1
J gene: TRBJ2-3
CDR3 protein: CSATGAGGVTDTQYF
CDR3 DNA: TGCAGTGCTACCGGGGCGGGAGGGGTCACAGATACGCAGTATTTT

D gene: TRBD1
clone size: NA
V gene: TRBV5-1
J gene: TRBJ1-4
CDR3 protein: CASSLGSGGAYEKLFF
CDR3 DNA: TGCGCCAGCAGCTTGGGTTCAGGGGGCGCGTATGAAAAACTGTTTTTT

D gene: TRBD1
clone size: NA
V gene: TRBV20-1
J gene: TRBJ2-1
CDR3 protein: CSSGTGGGEQFF
CDR3 DNA: TGCAGCTCTGGTACAGGGGGAGGTGAGCAGTTCTTC

D gene: TRBD1
clone size: many
V gene: TRBV12-3/TRBV12-4
J gene: TRBJ1-2
CDR3 protein: CASSPTGVYGYTF
CDR3 DNA: TGTGCCAGCAGTCCAACAGGGGTCTATGGCTACACCTTC

D gene: TRBD1
clone size: NA
V gene: TRBV11-2
J gene: TRBJ2-2
CDR3 protein: CASSFTGTGDRTGELFF
CDR3 DNA: TGTGCCAGCAGCTTTACGGGCACAGGGGACCGCACCGGGGAGCTGTTTTTT

D gene: NA
clone size: NA
V gene: TRBV5-1
J gene: TRBJ1-3
CDR3 protein: CASSRLEGSAGNTIYF
CDR3 DNA: TGCGCCAGCAGCCGCCTGGAAGGATCCGCTGGAAACACCATATATTTT

D gene: NA
clone size: NA
V gene: TRBV24-1
J gene: TRBJ1-2
CDR3 protein: CATSDLNGGYTF
CDR3 DNA: TGTGCCACCAGTGATTTGAACGGTGGCTACACCTTC

D gene: NA
clone size: NA
V gene: TRBV7-9
J gene: TRBJ1-1
CDR3 protein: CASSLALFKLPGPTEAFF
CDR3 DNA: TGTGCCAGCAGCTTAGCGCTATTCAAGCTACCGGGACCCACTGAAGCTTTCTTT

D gene: TRBD2
clone size: NA
V gene: TRBV6-5
J gene: TRBJ2-7
CDR3 protein: CASRAGLAYEQYF
CDR3 DNA: TGTGCCAGCAGAGCGGGACTAGCTTACGAGCAGTACTTC

D gene: NA
clone size: few
V gene: TRBV29-1
J gene: TRBJ2-7
CDR3 protein: CSVDVAGSYEQYF
CDR3 DNA: TGCAGCGTTGACGTGGCTGGGTCCTACGAGCAGTACTTC

D gene: NA
clone size: NA
V gene: TRBV24-1
J gene: TRBJ2-5
CDR3 protein: CATSDPGETQYF
CDR3 DNA: TGTGCCACCAGTGATCCGGGGGAGACCCAGTACTTC

D gene: NA
clone size: NA
V gene: TRBV27
J gene: TRBJ2-5
CDR3 protein: CASSFGGLHWYF
CDR3 DNA: TGTGCCAGCAGTTTCGGGGGGCTCCACTGGTACTTC

D gene: TRBD2
clone size: few
V gene: TRBV25-1
J gene: TRBJ2-3
CDR3 protein: CASSGLAKGTDTQYF
CDR3 DNA: TGTGCCAGCAGTGGACTAGCGAAGGGGACAGATACGCAGTATTTT

D gene: NA
clone size: NA
V gene: TRBV9
J gene: TRBJ2-4
CDR3 protein: CASSVDFKNIQYF
CDR3 DNA: TGTGCCAGCAGCGTGGACTTTAAAAACATTCAGTACTTC

D gene: NA
clone size: few
V gene: TRBV5-5
J gene: TRBJ2-3
CDR3 protein: CASSLDTYTDTQYF
CDR3 DNA: TGTGCCAGCAGCTTGGACACTTACACAGATACGCAGTATTTT

D gene: TRBD2
clone size: few
V gene: TRBV5-1
J gene: TRBJ2-3
CDR3 protein: CASSSSGGRPDTQYF
CDR3 DNA: TGCGCCAGCAGCTCGAGCGGGGGTCGGCCAGATACGCAGTATTTT

D gene: TRBD2
clone size: many
V gene: TRBV7-8
J gene: TRBJ2-3
CDR3 protein: CASSQRGGTDTQYF
CDR3 DNA: TGTGCCAGCTCCCAGCGGGGGGGCACAGATACGCAGTATTTT

D gene: NA
clone size: NA
V gene: TRBV24-1
J gene: TRBJ2-3
CDR3 protein: CATSDSSLGDTQYF
CDR3 DNA: TGTGCCACCAGTGACTCTTCCCTAGGGGATACGCAGTATTTT

D gene: NA
clone size: NA
V gene: TRBV20-1
J gene: TRBJ2-1
CDR3 protein: CSAIAGNEQFF
CDR3 DNA: TGCAGTGCTATTGCGGGAAATGAGCAGTTCTTC

D gene: TRBD2
clone size: NA
V gene: TRBV20-1
J gene: TRBJ2-3
CDR3 protein: CSITSGRGADTQYF
CDR3 DNA: TGCAGTATAACTAGCGGGAGGGGGGCAGATACGCAGTATTTT

D gene: TRBD1
clone size: few
V gene: TRBV20-1
J gene: TRBJ1-5
CDR3 protein: CSASPGPPGQDRAYSNQPQHF
CDR3 DNA: TGCAGTGCTAGTCCGGGCCCCCCCGGTCAGGACAGGGCGTATAGCAATCAGCCCCAGCATTTT

D gene: TRBD2
clone size: NA
V gene: TRBV7-9
J gene: TRBJ2-3
CDR3 protein: CASSLVVGLAGDTDTQYF
CDR3 DNA: TGTGCCAGCAGCTTAGTAGTCGGGCTAGCGGGCGACACAGATACGCAGTATTTT

D gene: NA
clone size: NA
V gene: TRBV5-1
J gene: TRBJ2-2
CDR3 protein: CASSWATAANTGELFF
CDR3 DNA: TGCGCCAGCAGCTGGGCGACAGCAGCGAACACCGGGGAGCTGTTTTTT

D gene: NA
clone size: NA
V gene: TRBV2
J gene: TRBJ2-2
CDR3 protein: CASTIYGTGELFF
CDR3 DNA: TGTGCCAGCACTATTTACGGCACCGGGGAGCTGTTTTTT

D gene: TRBD1
clone size: NA
V gene: TRBV19
J gene: TRBJ1-1
CDR3 protein: CASRGGQGVPPRAEAFF
CDR3 DNA: TGTGCCAGTAGGGGGGGACAGGGAGTCCCCCCTCGCGCTGAAGCTTTCTTT

D gene: NA
clone size: few
V gene: TRBV20-1
J gene: TRBJ1-2
CDR3 protein: CSANRDGYGYTF
CDR3 DNA: TGCAGTGCTAACCGGGACGGCTATGGCTACACCTTC

D gene: NA
clone size: few
V gene: TRBV7-2
J gene: TRBJ1-5
CDR3 protein: CASSLAENQPQHF
CDR3 DNA: TGTGCCAGCAGCTTAGCTGAGAATCAGCCCCAGCATTTT

D gene: NA
clone size: many
V gene: TRBV29-1
J gene: TRBJ2-5
CDR3 protein: CSTKEETQYF
CDR3 DNA: TGCAGCACCAAAGAAGAGACCCAGTACTTC

D gene: TRBD1
clone size: NA
V gene: TRBV24-1
J gene: TRBJ1-5
CDR3 protein: CATSDAGQGNQPQHF
CDR3 DNA: TGTGCCACCAGTGACGCGGGACAGGGTAATCAGCCCCAGCATTTT

D gene: NA
clone size: NA
V gene: TRBV3-1
J gene: TRBJ1-2
CDR3 protein: CASSHGSNYGYTF
CDR3 DNA: TGTGCCAGCAGCCACGGGAGTAACTATGGCTACACCTTC

D gene: NA
clone size: few
V gene: TRBV6-5
J gene: TRBJ1-2
CDR3 protein: CASRLQGPTNYGYTF
CDR3 DNA: TGTGCCAGCAGGCTACAGGGACCCACTAACTATGGCTACACCTTC

D gene: NA
clone size: few
V gene: TRBV28
J gene: TRBJ2-7
CDR3 protein: CASERSYEQYF
CDR3 DNA: TGTGCCAGCGAGCGATCCTACGAGCAGTACTTC

D gene: NA
clone size: NA
V gene: TRBV27
J gene: TRBJ1-2
CDR3 protein: CASGAPSVINYGYTF
CDR3 DNA: TGTGCCAGCGGAGCCCCTTCGGTAATTAACTATGGCTACACCTTC

D gene: TRBD1
clone size: NA
V gene: TRBV20-1
J gene: TRBJ1-1
CDR3 protein: CSASKFAWDSPTEAFF
CDR3 DNA: TGCAGTGCTAGTAAATTCGCCTGGGACAGCCCCACTGAAGCTTTCTTT

D gene: NA
clone size: few
V gene: TRBV7-9
J gene: TRBJ1-4
CDR3 protein: CASSLAGRGTNEKLFF
CDR3 DNA: TGTGCCAGCAGCTTAGCGGGAAGAGGGACTAATGAAAAACTGTTTTTT

D gene: TRBD1
clone size: few
V gene: TRBV7-8
J gene: TRBJ2-7
CDR3 protein: CASSAQGNSYEQYF
CDR3 DNA: TGTGCCAGCAGCGCACAGGGGAACTCCTACGAGCAGTACTTC

D gene: NA
clone size: few
V gene: TRBV20-1
J gene: TRBJ2-4
CDR3 protein: CSAPPQLKNIQYF
CDR3 DNA: TGCAGTGCTCCACCTCAACTGAAAAACATTCAGTACTTC

D gene: NA
clone size: many
V gene: TRBV12-3/TRBV12-4
J gene: TRBJ1-4
CDR3 protein: CASSLGGIGASLFF
CDR3 DNA: TGTGCCAGCAGTTTAGGGGGGATAGGGGCGAGTCTGTTTTTT

D gene: TRBD2
clone size: few
V gene: TRBV12-3/TRBV12-4
J gene: TRBJ2-1
CDR3 protein: CASSTPGLAGVNEQFF
CDR3 DNA: TGTGCCAGCAGTACACCGGGACTAGCGGGAGTAAATGAGCAGTTCTTC

D gene: NA
clone size: NA
V gene: TRBV5-1
J gene: TRBJ1-6
CDR3 protein: CASSFFSGNNSPLHF
CDR3 DNA: TGCGCCAGCAGCTTTTTTTCGGGGAATAATTCACCCCTCCACTTT

D gene: NA
clone size: NA
V gene: TRBV4-3
J gene: TRBJ1-2
CDR3 protein: CASSHKPGTANYGYTF
CDR3 DNA: TGCGCCAGCAGCCACAAACCCGGGACGGCTAACTATGGCTACACCTTC

D gene: TRBD2
clone size: NA
V gene: TRBV7-2
J gene: TRBJ2-4
CDR3 protein: CASSLLAGGGENIQYF
CDR3 DNA: TGTGCCAGCAGCTTATTGGCGGGAGGGGGAGAAAACATTCAGTACTTC